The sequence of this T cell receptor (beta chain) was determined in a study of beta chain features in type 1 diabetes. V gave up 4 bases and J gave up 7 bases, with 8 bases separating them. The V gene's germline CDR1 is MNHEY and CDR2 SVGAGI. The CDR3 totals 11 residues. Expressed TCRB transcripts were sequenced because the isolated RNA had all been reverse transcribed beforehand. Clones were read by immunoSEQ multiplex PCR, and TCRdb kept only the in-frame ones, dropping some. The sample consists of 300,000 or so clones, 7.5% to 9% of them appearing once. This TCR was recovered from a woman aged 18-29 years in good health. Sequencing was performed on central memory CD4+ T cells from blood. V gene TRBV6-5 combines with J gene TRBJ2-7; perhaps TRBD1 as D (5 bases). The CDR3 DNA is TGTGCCAGCAGTTCAGGGCTGGAGCAGTACTTC. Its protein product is CASSSGLEQYF.